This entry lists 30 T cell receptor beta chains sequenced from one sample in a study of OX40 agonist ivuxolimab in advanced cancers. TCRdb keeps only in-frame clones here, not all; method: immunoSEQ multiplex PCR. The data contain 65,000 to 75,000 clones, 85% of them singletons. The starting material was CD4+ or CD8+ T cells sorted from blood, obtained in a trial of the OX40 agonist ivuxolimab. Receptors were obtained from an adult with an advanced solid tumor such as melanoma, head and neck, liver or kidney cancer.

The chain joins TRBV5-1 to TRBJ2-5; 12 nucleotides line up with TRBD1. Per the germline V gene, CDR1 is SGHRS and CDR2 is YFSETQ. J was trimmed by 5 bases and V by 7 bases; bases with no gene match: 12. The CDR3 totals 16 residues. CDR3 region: CASSGQGAYGVETQYF. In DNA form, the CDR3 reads TGCGCCAGCTCGGGACAGGGGGCGTACGGAGTGGAGACCCAGTACTTC.

The CDR3, as DNA: TGTGCCAGCAGTTTAGGAGGACAGGGAGGAAAGGCGCAGTATTTT. It is translated as CASSLGGQGGKAQYF. This chain connects TRBV28 to TRBJ2-3; TRBD1 matches at 8 bases. J gave up 10 bases and V 2 bases, and 11 bases lay outside the gene matches. Germline assignment: CDR1 MDHEN and CDR2 SYDVKM. The CDR3 consists of 15 residues.

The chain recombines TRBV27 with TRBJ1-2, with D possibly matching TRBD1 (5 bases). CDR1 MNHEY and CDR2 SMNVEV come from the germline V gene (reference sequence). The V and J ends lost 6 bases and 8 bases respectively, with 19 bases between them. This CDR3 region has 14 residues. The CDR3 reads CASSPTGGGWGYTF. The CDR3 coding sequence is TGTGCCAGCAGCCCTACCGGGGGTGGGTGGGGCTACACCTTC.

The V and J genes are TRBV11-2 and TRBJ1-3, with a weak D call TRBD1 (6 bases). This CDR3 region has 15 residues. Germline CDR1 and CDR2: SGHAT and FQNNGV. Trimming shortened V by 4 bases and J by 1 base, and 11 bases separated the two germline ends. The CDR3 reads CASSSIGGSGNTIYF. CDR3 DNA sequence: TGTGCCAGCAGCTCAATAGGGGGTTCTGGAAACACCATATATTTT.

The CDR3 here is CASSFRSDTQYF. In DNA form, the CDR3 reads TGTGCCAGCAGCTTTAGATCTGATACGCAGTATTTT. This rearrangement joins TRBV7-2 to TRBJ2-3; D gene uncertain. This CDR3 has 12 amino acids. Germline V gives CDR1 SGHTA, CDR2 FQGNSA. V lost 3 bases to trimming and J lost 6 bases, with 7 bases between them.

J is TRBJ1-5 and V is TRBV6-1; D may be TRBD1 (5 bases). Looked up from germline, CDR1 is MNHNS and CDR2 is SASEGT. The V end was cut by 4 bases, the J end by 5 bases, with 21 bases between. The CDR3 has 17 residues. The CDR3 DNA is TGTGCCAGCAGTGCGCCTGGGGGTCCTTTTAACCATCAGCCCCAGCATTTT. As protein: CASSAPGGPFNHQPQHF.

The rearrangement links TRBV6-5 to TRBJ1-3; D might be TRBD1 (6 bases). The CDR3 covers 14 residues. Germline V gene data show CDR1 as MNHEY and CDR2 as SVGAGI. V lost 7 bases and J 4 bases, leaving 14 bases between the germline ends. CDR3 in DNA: TGTGCCAGCAAGACAGGCTGGGGAGGAAACACCATATATTTT. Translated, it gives CASKTGWGGNTIYF.

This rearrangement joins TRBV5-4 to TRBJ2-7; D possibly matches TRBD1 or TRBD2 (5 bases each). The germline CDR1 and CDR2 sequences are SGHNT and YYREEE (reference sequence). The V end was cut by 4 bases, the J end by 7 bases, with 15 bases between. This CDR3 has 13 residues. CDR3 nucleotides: TGTGCCAGCAGCCAACGAAACGAGGGGGAGCAGTACTTC. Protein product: CASSQRNEGEQYF.

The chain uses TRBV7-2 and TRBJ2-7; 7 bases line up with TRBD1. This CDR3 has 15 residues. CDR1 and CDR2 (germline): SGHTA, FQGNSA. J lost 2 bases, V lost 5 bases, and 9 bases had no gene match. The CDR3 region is CASSLFSTGAYEQYF. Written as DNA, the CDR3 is TGTGCCAGCAGCCTTTTCTCCACAGGGGCCTACGAGCAGTACTTC. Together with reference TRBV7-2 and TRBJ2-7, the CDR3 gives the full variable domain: GAGVSQSPSNKVTEKGKDVELRCDPISGHTALYWYRQSLGQGLEFLIYFQGNSAPDKSGLPSDRFSAERTGGSVSTLTIQRTQQEDSAVYLCASSLFSTGAYEQYFGPGTRLTVT.

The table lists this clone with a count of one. In DNA, the CDR3 is TGTGCCTGTTATGCAGGGGGCGACGGGGAGCTGTTTTTT. Protein: CACYAGGDGELFF. This chain uses TRBV30 with TRBJ2-2, with 8 nucleotides matching TRBD1. With V trimmed by 6 bases and J by 7 bases, 7 bases remained unmatched. CDR3 length equals 13 residues. Per germline, CDR1 GTSNPN and CDR2 SVGIG (reference sequence).

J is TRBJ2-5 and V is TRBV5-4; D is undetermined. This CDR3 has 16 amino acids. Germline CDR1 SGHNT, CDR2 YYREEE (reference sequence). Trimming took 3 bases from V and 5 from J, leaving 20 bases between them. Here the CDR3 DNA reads TGTGCCAGCAGCTCAAACCCGACGGTGGGCCAGGAGACCCAGTACTTC. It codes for CASSSNPTVGQETQYF.

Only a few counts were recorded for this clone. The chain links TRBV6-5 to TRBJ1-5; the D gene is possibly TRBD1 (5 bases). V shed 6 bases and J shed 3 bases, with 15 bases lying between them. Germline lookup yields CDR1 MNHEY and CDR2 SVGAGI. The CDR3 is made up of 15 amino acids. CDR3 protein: CASRRTWGDNQPQHF. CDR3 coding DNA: TGTGCCAGCAGGAGAACCTGGGGGGACAATCAGCCCCAGCATTTT.

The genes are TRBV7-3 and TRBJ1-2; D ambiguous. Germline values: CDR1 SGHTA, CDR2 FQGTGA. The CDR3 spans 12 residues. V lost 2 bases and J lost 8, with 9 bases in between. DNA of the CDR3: TGTGCCAGCAGCTTAGACGGACGGGGCTACACCTTC. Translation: CASSLDGRGYTF.

The CDR3 nucleotides read TGTGCCAGCAGCTCCGCAAGGGACGGGGCCAACGTCCTGACTTTC. This codes for CASSSARDGANVLTF. This chain joins TRBV11-3 and TRBJ2-6; D possibly matches TRBD1 or TRBD2 (5 bases each). The germline V gene encodes CDR1 SGHNT and CDR2 YENEEA. The CDR3 loop spans 15 amino acids. V gave up 4 bases and J gave up 4 bases, with 11 bases separating them.

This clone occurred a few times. This CDR3 is CASSGAEDTQYF. Here the CDR3 DNA reads TGTGCCAGCAGTGGGGCTGAAGATACGCAGTATTTT. The chain uses TRBV7-2 and TRBJ2-3; maybe TRBD1 (5 bases). V lost 6 bases, J lost 5 bases, and 9 bases lay in between. This CDR3 has 12 residues. Germline values: CDR1 SGHTA, CDR2 FQGNSA.

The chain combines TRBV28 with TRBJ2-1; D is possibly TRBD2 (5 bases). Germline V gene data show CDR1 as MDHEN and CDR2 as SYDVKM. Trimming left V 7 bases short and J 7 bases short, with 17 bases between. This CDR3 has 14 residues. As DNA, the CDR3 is TGTGCCAGCACCTTCCCGGGCCGCGGGAATGAGCAGTTCTTC. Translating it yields CASTFPGRGNEQFF.

The CDR3 protein is CASSASGGSQETQYF. CDR3 DNA: TGCGCCAGCAGCGCAAGCGGGGGTAGCCAAGAGACCCAGTACTTC. The V gene is TRBV5-1, the J gene TRBJ2-5; 8 bases are shared with TRBD2. The CDR3 runs 15 residues. Germline V gene data show CDR1 as SGHRS and CDR2 as YFSETQ. Trimming at V came to 4 bases and at J to 1 base, leaving 6 bases not matched to a gene.

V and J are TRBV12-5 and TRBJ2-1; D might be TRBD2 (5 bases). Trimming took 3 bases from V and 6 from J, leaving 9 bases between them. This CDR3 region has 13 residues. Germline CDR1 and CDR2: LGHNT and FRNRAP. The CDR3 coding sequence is TGTGCTAGTGGTTTCGACGAGGGCAATGAGCAGTTCTTC. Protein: CASGFDEGNEQFF.

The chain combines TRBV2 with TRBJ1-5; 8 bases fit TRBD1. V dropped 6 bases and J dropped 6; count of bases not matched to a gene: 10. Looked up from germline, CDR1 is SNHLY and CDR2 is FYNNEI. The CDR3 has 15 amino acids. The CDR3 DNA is TGTGCCAGCAGCGGACAGGGATCGCGAGGTCAGCCCCAGCATTTT. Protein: CASSGQGSRGQPQHF.

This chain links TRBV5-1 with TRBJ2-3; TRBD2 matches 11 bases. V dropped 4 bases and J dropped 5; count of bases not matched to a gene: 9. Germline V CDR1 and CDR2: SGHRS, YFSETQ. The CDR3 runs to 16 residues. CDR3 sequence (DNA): TGCGCCAGCAGCCCCTTAGCGGGGGGGCTAATAGATACGCAGTATTTT. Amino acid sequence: CASSPLAGGLIDTQYF.

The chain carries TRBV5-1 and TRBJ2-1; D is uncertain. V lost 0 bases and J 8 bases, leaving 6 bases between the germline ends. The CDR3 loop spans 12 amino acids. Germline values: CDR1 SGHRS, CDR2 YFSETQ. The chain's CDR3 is CASSLGADEQFF. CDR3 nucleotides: TGCGCCAGCAGCTTGGGGGCTGATGAGCAGTTCTTC.

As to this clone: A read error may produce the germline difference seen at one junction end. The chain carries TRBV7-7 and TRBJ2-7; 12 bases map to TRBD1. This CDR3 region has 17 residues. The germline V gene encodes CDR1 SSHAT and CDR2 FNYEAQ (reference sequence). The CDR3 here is CASSPYPGQGAAYEQYF. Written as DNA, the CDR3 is TGTGCTAGCAGCCCTTACCCGGGACAGGGGGCCGCCTACGAGCAGTACTTC.

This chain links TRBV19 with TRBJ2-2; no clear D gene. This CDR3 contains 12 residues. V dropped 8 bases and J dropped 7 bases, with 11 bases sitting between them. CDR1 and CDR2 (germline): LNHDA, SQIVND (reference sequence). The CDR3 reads CASSRYGGELFF. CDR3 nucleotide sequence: TGTGCCAGTTCTAGATATGGCGGGGAGCTGTTTTTT.

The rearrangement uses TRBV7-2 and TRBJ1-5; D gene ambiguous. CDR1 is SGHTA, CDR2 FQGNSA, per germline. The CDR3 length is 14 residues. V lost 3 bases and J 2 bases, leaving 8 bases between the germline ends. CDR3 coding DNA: TGTGCCAGCAGCTTTACGCCCGGCAATCAGCCCCAGCATTTT. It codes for CASSFTPGNQPQHF.

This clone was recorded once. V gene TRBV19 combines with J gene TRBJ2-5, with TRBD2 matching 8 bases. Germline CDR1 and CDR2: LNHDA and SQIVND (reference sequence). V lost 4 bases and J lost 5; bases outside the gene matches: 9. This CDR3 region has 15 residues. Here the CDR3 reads CASSTPGRAQETQYF. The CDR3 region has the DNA TGTGCCAGTAGTACCCCCGGGAGGGCCCAGGAGACCCAGTACTTC.

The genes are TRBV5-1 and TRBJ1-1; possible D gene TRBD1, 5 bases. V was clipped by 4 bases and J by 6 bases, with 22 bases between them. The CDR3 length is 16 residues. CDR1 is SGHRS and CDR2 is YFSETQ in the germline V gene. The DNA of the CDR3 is TGCGCCAGCAGCGGGGGACCTACCAGCCCGCTCGCTGAAGCTTTCTTT. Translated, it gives CASSGGPTSPLAEAFF.

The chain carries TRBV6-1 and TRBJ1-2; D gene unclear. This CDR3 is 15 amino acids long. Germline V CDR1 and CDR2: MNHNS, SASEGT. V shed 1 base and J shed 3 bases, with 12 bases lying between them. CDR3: CASSEGAPPHYGYTF. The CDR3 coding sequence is TGTGCCAGCAGTGAAGGTGCACCACCCCACTATGGCTACACCTTC.

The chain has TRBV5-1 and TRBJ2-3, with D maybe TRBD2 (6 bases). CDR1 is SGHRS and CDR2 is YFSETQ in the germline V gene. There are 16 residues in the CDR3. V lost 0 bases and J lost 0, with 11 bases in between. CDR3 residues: CASSLDPRGSTDTQYF. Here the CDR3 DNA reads TGCGCCAGCAGCTTGGATCCACGGGGGAGCACAGATACGCAGTATTTT.

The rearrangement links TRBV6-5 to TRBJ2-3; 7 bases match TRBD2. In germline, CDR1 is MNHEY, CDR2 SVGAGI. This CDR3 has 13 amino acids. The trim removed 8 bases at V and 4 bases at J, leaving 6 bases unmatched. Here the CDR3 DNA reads TGTGCCAGCGGGAGGGTTGGGTCAGATACGCAGTATTTT. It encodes CASGRVGSDTQYF.

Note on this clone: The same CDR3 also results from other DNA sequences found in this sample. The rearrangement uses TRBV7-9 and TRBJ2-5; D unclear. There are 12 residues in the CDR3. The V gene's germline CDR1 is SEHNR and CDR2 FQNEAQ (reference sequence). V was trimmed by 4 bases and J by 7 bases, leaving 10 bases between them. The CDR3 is CASSYPPGTQYF. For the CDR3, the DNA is TGTGCCAGCAGCTACCCTCCTGGGACCCAGTACTTC.